What follows are 30 T cell receptor beta chains derived from one specimen sequenced in a study of blood T cell repertoires in COVID-19. Clones were read by immunoSEQ multiplex PCR, and TCRdb kept only the in-frame ones, dropping some. This sample has some 140,000 clones, with 80% to 85% found just once. The sequencing sample was made of PBMCs or T cells enriched from blood (not recorded which). The receptors originated from a man aged 40-50 years with acute COVID-19.

The rearrangement joins TRBV5-6 to TRBJ2-1; TRBD2 aligns across 8 bases. J lost 0 bases, V lost 2 bases, and 1 base had no gene match. CDR1 is SGHDT and CDR2 is YYEEEE in the germline V gene. This CDR3 has 15 amino acids. DNA for the CDR3: TGTGCCAGCAGCTTACGGGAGGGCTCCTACAATGAGCAGTTCTTC. It yields the protein CASSLREGSYNEQFF.

The chain recombines TRBV28 with TRBJ2-7; 8 bases are shared with TRBD2. Germline CDR1 MDHEN, CDR2 SYDVKM. With V trimmed by 7 bases and J by 1 base, 6 bases remained unmatched. The length of the CDR3 is 14 residues. The CDR3 coding sequence is TGTGCCAGCACCCGGGGGGGCCAGTCCTACGAGCAGTACTTC. Translating gives CASTRGGQSYEQYF.

This chain links TRBV27 with TRBJ2-6; TRBD1 matches 7 bases. V dropped 2 bases and J dropped 1; count of bases not matched to a gene: 5. The CDR3 consists of 17 residues. The germline V gene encodes CDR1 MNHEY and CDR2 SMNVEV (reference sequence). CDR3 nucleotides: TGTGCCAGCAGTTTAGTCCCGGGACAGTCTGGGGCCAACGTCCTGACTTTC. It codes for CASSLVPGQSGANVLTF.

J is TRBJ2-3 and V is TRBV5-5, with D perhaps matching TRBD2 (5 bases). CDR1 is SGHKS and CDR2 is YYEKEE in the germline V gene (reference sequence). The CDR3 covers 14 residues. Trimming removed 1 base at V and 5 bases at J, with 11 bases between. The CDR3 here is CASSLLAGGDTQYF. DNA for the CDR3: TGTGCCAGCAGCTTGCTAGCAGGTGGAGATACGCAGTATTTT.

The chain recombines TRBV12-3 or TRBV12-4 with TRBJ1-2; 7 bases agree with TRBD1. The length of the CDR3 is 12 residues. Trimming took 7 bases from V and 8 from J; bases not matched to a gene: 7. CDR3 nucleotides: TGTGCCAGCACCCTTAACAGGGGCGGCTACACCTTC. Its protein product is CASTLNRGGYTF.

This chain connects TRBV6-5 to TRBJ1-2; TRBD1 aligns across 9 bases. Germline CDR1 and CDR2: MNHEY and SVGAGI. The CDR3 contains 15 residues. V shed 6 bases, J shed 3 bases, and the junction held 8 bases outside the gene matches. CDR3 sequence reads: CASRGRGQGDYGYTF. CDR3 coding DNA: TGTGCCAGCAGGGGTAGGGGACAGGGCGACTATGGCTACACCTTC.

The chain employs TRBV28 and TRBJ2-3, with D tentatively TRBD1 (6 bases). This CDR3 has 16 amino acids. Trimming pared 3 bases from V and 0 bases from J, leaving 13 bases between. CDR1 MDHEN and CDR2 SYDVKM come from the germline V gene. As DNA, the CDR3 is TGTGCCAGCAGTTTTAACGCCGGACAGAGCACAGATACGCAGTATTTT. This translates into CASSFNAGQSTDTQYF.

The chain links TRBV15 to TRBJ1-5, with TRBD1 matching over 10 bases. CDR3 length: 16 amino acids. Germline V gene sequence: CDR1 LNHNV, CDR2 YYDKDF (reference sequence). Germline trimming cut 0 bases from V and 4 bases from J; bases unmatched to any gene: 3. CDR3 sequence (DNA): TGTGCCACCAGCAGAGATCGGACAGGGGGAAATCAGCCCCAGCATTTT. Translated, it gives CATSRDRTGGNQPQHF.

The chain has TRBV27 and TRBJ2-1, with 8 bases fitting TRBD1. CDR3 length equals 17 residues. The germline V gene encodes CDR1 MNHEY and CDR2 SMNVEV (reference sequence). V dropped 2 bases and J dropped 10; count of bases not matched to a gene: 16. CDR3 region: CASSLSAWTGIAVEQFF. In DNA, the CDR3 is TGTGCCAGCAGTTTAAGTGCCTGGACAGGGATTGCGGTCGAGCAGTTCTTC.

The chain combines TRBV4-1 with TRBJ2-7; the match to TRBD2 covers 7 bases. This CDR3 has 16 residues. Trimming at V came to 3 bases and at J to 0 bases, leaving 8 bases not matched to a gene. Germline CDR1 and CDR2: MGHRA and YSYEKL. CDR3 loop: CASSQGLAGLSYEQYF. In DNA, the CDR3 is TGCGCCAGCAGCCAGGGATTAGCGGGCCTCTCCTACGAGCAGTACTTC.

The gene calls are TRBV19 and TRBJ1-2; 9 bases are a match to TRBD1. From germline, CDR1 is LNHDA and CDR2 SQIVND (reference sequence). The CDR3 sequence is 14 residues long. V gave up 5 bases and J gave up 3 bases; unmatched junction bases: 4. CDR3 DNA: TGTGCCAGTAGTCCAACAGGGGGCTACTATGGCTACACCTTC. It encodes CASSPTGGYYGYTF.

The chain uses TRBV5-1 and TRBJ2-1; weak D call: TRBD2 (6 bases). Germline V gives CDR1 SGHRS, CDR2 YFSETQ. There are 16 residues in the CDR3. Deletions cut 7 bases from V and 0 bases from J, with 17 bases between. CDR3 amino acids: CASWSSEASSYNEQFF. In DNA, the CDR3 is TGCGCCAGCTGGTCTAGCGAGGCTAGCTCCTACAATGAGCAGTTCTTC.

The chain carries TRBV3-1 (or the pseudogene TRBV3-2) and TRBJ2-7; a weak D match, TRBD2 (6 bases). The CDR3 is 15 residues long. V lost 2 bases and J lost 3, with 14 bases in between. CDR1 and CDR2 (germline): LGHDT, YNNKEL (reference sequence). The CDR3 nucleotides read TGTGCCAGCAGCCAATTCCCGGGACTCAGCTACGAGCAGTACTTC. Protein product: CASSQFPGLSYEQYF.

The V gene is TRBV3-1 (or the pseudogene TRBV3-2), the J gene TRBJ2-5; 12 bases are shared with TRBD2. Per the germline V gene, CDR1 is LGHDT and CDR2 is YNNKEL (reference sequence). V lost 0 bases, J lost 4 bases, and 3 bases stayed unmatched. The CDR3 totals 16 residues. The CDR3 here is CASSQDTSGGLETQYF. CDR3 sequence (DNA): TGTGCCAGCAGCCAAGATACTAGCGGGGGGCTAGAGACCCAGTACTTC.

V is TRBV30 and J is TRBJ2-7, with 11 bases lining up with TRBD2. CDR1 is GTSNPN, CDR2 SVGIG, per germline (reference sequence). There are 16 residues in the CDR3. Trimming removed 4 bases from V and 0 bases from J; junction bases left unmatched: 8. The CDR3 protein is CAWKQSSGRNSYEQYF. The CDR3 DNA reads as TGTGCCTGGAAGCAGTCTAGCGGGAGGAACTCCTACGAGCAGTACTTC. Together with reference TRBV30 and TRBJ2-7, the CDR3 gives the full variable domain: SQTIHQWPATLVQPVGSPLSLECTVEGTSNPNLYWYRQAAGRGLQLLFYSVGIGQISSEVPQNLSASRPQDRQFILSSKKLLLSDSGFYLCAWKQSSGRNSYEQYFGPGTRLTVT.

This clone appeared a few times. The gene calls are TRBV4-1 and TRBJ2-1, with D possibly being TRBD2 (6 bases). From germline, CDR1 is MGHRA and CDR2 YSYEKL. The CDR3 runs to 17 residues. With 0 bases removed from V and 2 bases from J, the gap between germline ends came to 14 bases. Here the CDR3 DNA reads TGCGCCAGCAGCCAAGAGGGTCTGCGGGGACCCTACAATGAGCAGTTCTTC. It specifies CASSQEGLRGPYNEQFF.

This sequence joins TRBV4-2 and TRBJ1-6; no clear D gene. The ends were cut back, 4 bases at V and 2 bases at J, with 6 bases in the middle. This CDR3 contains 14 residues. In germline, CDR1 is LGHNA, CDR2 YNFKEQ. CDR3: CASSPGTYNSPLHF. CDR3 sequence (DNA): TGTGCCAGCAGCCCCGGTACCTATAATTCACCCCTCCACTTT.

This clone has just one count. In nucleotides, the CDR3 is TGTGCCAGCAGCCGAATAGCGGGGGGCCGGAACACCGGGGAGCTGTTTTTT. Residues: CASSRIAGGRNTGELFF. The chain combines TRBV3-1 (or the pseudogene TRBV3-2) with TRBJ2-2, with 10 nucleotides matching TRBD2. The V gene's germline CDR1 is LGHDT and CDR2 YNNKEL (reference sequence). The CDR3 covers 17 residues. The ends lost 4 bases at V and 1 base at J; junction bases unmatched: 6.

The chain recombines TRBV9 with TRBJ1-6, with 7 bases lining up with TRBD1. J lost 7 bases, V lost 4 bases, and 8 bases had no gene match. In germline, CDR1 is SGDLS, CDR2 YYNGEE. The CDR3 length is 15 residues. This chain's CDR3 is CASSSTGTENSPLHF. In DNA form, the CDR3 reads TGTGCCAGCAGCTCCACCGGGACAGAGAATTCACCCCTCCACTTT.

The J gene is TRBJ1-2, the V gene TRBV10-3; 10 bases are a match to TRBD1. The V and J ends lost 3 bases and 8 bases, in that order; junction bases with no gene match: 6. The CDR3 is 14 amino acids. Germline V gene data show CDR1 as ENHRY and CDR2 as SYGVKD. CDR3 nucleotide sequence: TGTGCCATCAGTGACCTCGGGACAGGGGAAGGCTACACCTTC. Translating gives CAISDLGTGEGYTF.

Regarding this clone: One end of the junction fails to match germline, which may point to a read error. The genes are TRBV12-5 and TRBJ1-1; 7 bases match TRBD1. Germline CDR1 and CDR2: LGHNT and FRNRAP. The CDR3 is made up of 10 amino acids. CDR3 loop: CASGFYRGQF. In nucleotides, the CDR3 is TGTGCTAGTGGTTTTTACAGGGGCCAGTTT.

The genes are TRBV28 and TRBJ2-3, with 10 nucleotides matching TRBD2. The CDR3 extends over 15 amino acids. CDR1 and CDR2 from the germline V gene are MDHEN and SYDVKM. Trimming cost V 5 bases and J 1 base; bases outside gene matches: 3. CDR3 sequence (DNA): TGTGCCAGCAGTCGGACTAGCGGCGGCACAGATACGCAGTATTTT. Its protein product is CASSRTSGGTDTQYF.

The rearrangement uses TRBV24-1 and TRBJ2-2; no clear D. This CDR3 is 16 amino acids long. V was clipped by 0 bases and J by 1 base, with 8 bases between them. Germline V gene lookup returns CDR1 KGHDR and CDR2 SFDVKD. CDR3 DNA: TGTGCCACCAGTGATTTGAAGCAGGAGAACACCGGGGAGCTGTTTTTT. Translated: CATSDLKQENTGELFF.

The chain combines TRBV5-5 with TRBJ1-1; the match to TRBD1 covers 7 bases. The CDR3 is 20 residues long. J was trimmed by 0 bases and V by 0 bases; bases with no gene match: 17. Germline CDR1 is SGHKS and CDR2 is YYEKEE (reference sequence). The CDR3 DNA reads TGTGCCAGCAGCTTGGGGCGGTTAACAGGGGAAGGATTCATGAACACTGAAGCTTTCTTT. As protein: CASSLGRLTGEGFMNTEAFF.

This rearrangement joins TRBV2 to TRBJ1-4; D gene ambiguous. The germline gives CDR1 SNHLY, CDR2 FYNNEI. V was pared by 6 bases and J by 5 bases, with 13 bases between. The CDR3 is made up of 14 amino acids. The CDR3 reads CASSTQDLNEKLFF. CDR3 bases: TGTGCCAGCAGCACTCAGGACTTGAATGAAAAACTGTTTTTT.

The rearrangement uses TRBV7-8 and TRBJ1-5; TRBD1 matches at 9 bases. CDR1 and CDR2 (germline): SGHVS, FQNEAQ. This CDR3 is 14 amino acids long. J was trimmed by 6 bases and V by 4 bases; bases with no gene match: 4. CDR3 residues: CASSWTGVVQPQHF. The CDR3 DNA reads TGTGCCAGCAGCTGGACAGGGGTGGTTCAGCCCCAGCATTTT.

The chain links TRBV7-6 to TRBJ2-2, with D perhaps TRBD2 (6 bases). The CDR3 is 16 residues long. Trimming left V 2 bases short and J 5 bases short, with 15 bases between. Germline-derived CDR1 and CDR2 are SGHVS and FNYEAQ. CDR3 loop: CASSLNRPGVTGELFF. CDR3 nucleotide sequence: TGTGCCAGCAGCTTAAACCGTCCGGGGGTGACCGGGGAGCTGTTTTTT. Variable domain in full (rest from reference TRBV7-6 and TRBJ2-2): GAGVSQSPRYKVTKRGQDVALRCDPISGHVSLYWYRQALGQGPEFLTYFNYEAQQDKSGLPNDRFSAERPEGSISTLTIQRTEQRDSAMYRCASSLNRPGVTGELFFGEGSRLTVL.

The rearrangement joins TRBV14 to TRBJ1-2; D is unclear. CDR1 is SGHDN, CDR2 FVKESK, per germline. V lost 11 bases, J lost 6 bases, and 34 bases lay in between. The CDR3 contains 18 residues. In DNA form, the CDR3 reads TGTGCCCTTCGGGAGAGTTTTCTGGCGGGCGGGCGGAGTGATGGCTACACCTTC. Its protein product is CALRESFLAGGRSDGYTF.

This chain joins TRBV5-6 and TRBJ2-7, with 7 bases identical to TRBD1. V lost 4 bases and J lost 12; bases outside the gene matches: 16. From germline, CDR1 is SGHDT and CDR2 YYEEEE. The length of the CDR3 is 14 residues. The CDR3 DNA follows: TGTGCCAGCAGCGTCCGGGACAGATCAATGAGTTTGTACTTC. Translating it yields CASSVRDRSMSLYF.

The chain is built from TRBV7-8 and TRBJ2-3; 9 bases are shared with TRBD1. The germline gives CDR1 SGHVS, CDR2 FQNEAQ. J gave up 0 bases and V 5 bases, and 12 bases lay outside the gene matches. The CDR3 contains 18 residues. The CDR3 nucleotides are TGTGCCAGCAGCCTACGACGGACAGGGGAGGGGAGCACAGATACGCAGTATTTT. It translates to CASSLRRTGEGSTDTQYF.